The subject of this entry is one T cell receptor beta chain. Its matching antigen is unknown. The germline V gene encodes CDR1 MGHRA and CDR2 YSYEKL. This CDR3 has 17 amino acids. The V end was cut by 0 bases, the J end by 0 bases, with 14 bases between. In the naive CD8 group, cells lacked CD45RO and were positively selected for CCR7, so terminally differentiated effector memory CD45RA+ cells were left out. The sample comes from a study of shared clonotypes between healthy human individuals. Method: immunoSEQ multiplex PCR; TCRdb's copy keeps in-frame clones and lacks some. The table has 2 million or so clones, about 95% seen once; the top ten hold 0.85% to 1.3%. General study findings and limits: Few donors restricted represented genetic and exposure-history diversity.

The receptor was isolated from a man between 18 and 29 years old in good health. Sequenced material: naive CD8+ T cells sorted from blood. The gene calls are TRBV4-1 and TRBJ1-2; TRBD1 might be the D (5 bases). The CDR3: CASSQDPGADPNYGYTF. DNA of the CDR3: TGCGCCAGCAGCCAAGATCCTGGGGCCGATCCTAACTATGGCTACACCTTC.